The 30 T cell receptor beta chains presented below share a single source sample, sequenced in a study of shared clonotypes between healthy human individuals. Profiling relied on immunoSEQ multiplex PCR, and the TCRdb table lists in-frame clones only, not all of them. The sample contains a few million clones, over 85% of which appear only once. The sequenced sample consisted of naive CD4+ T cells sorted from blood. The sample's subset: CD45RA+ positively selected. All receptors come from a man aged 18 to 29 in good health.

As concerns this clone: Other nucleotide sequences in the sample specify the same CDR3. The chain carries TRBV6-5 and TRBJ1-2; 8 nucleotides align to TRBD1. The V gene end was trimmed by 0 bases and the J gene end by 4 bases; junction bases not matched to a gene: 4. The CDR3 contains 15 residues. Germline V gene lookup returns CDR1 MNHEY and CDR2 SVGAGI. CDR3: CASSYSPGGGYGYTF. In DNA form, the CDR3 reads TGTGCCAGCAGTTACTCGCCAGGGGGCGGCTATGGCTACACCTTC.

The chain employs TRBV19 and TRBJ2-1; 13 bases map to TRBD2. Germline CDR1 reads LNHDA; CDR2 reads SQIVND (reference sequence). The trim removed 6 bases at V and 4 bases at J, leaving 6 bases unmatched. There are 16 residues in the CDR3. The DNA of the CDR3 is TGTGCCAGTAGCCCAACTAGCGGGAGGGTGTACAATGAGCAGTTCTTC. This translates into CASSPTSGRVYNEQFF.

The genes are TRBV7-6 and TRBJ2-5; 7 nucleotides agree with TRBD2. After removal of 4 bases from V and 5 bases from J, the junction contained 13 bases not matched to a gene. This CDR3 spans 16 amino acids. The germline gives CDR1 SGHVS, CDR2 FNYEAQ. The CDR3 here is CASSSPPGGSAETQYF. CDR3 coding DNA: TGTGCCAGCAGCTCACCACCGGGGGGATCAGCGGAGACCCAGTACTTC. Full variable domain (missing parts from reference TRBV7-6 and TRBJ2-5): GAGVSQSPRYKVTKRGQDVALRCDPISGHVSLYWYRQALGQGPEFLTYFNYEAQQDKSGLPNDRFSAERPEGSISTLTIQRTEQRDSAMYRCASSSPPGGSAETQYFGPGTRLLVL.

The chain has TRBV28 and TRBJ1-5; D unclear. V lost 5 bases to trimming and J lost 1 base, with 12 bases between them. The CDR3 covers 15 residues. In germline, CDR1 is MDHEN, CDR2 SYDVKM. The CDR3 DNA follows: TGTGCCAGCAGTGCGGAGGGAGGAAGCAATCAGCCCCAGCATTTT. Translating it yields CASSAEGGSNQPQHF.

J is TRBJ2-3 and V is TRBV4-2; the match to TRBD2 covers 13 bases. Germline trimming cut 3 bases from V and 3 bases from J; bases unmatched to any gene: 6. The CDR3 is 17 amino acids. Germline V gives CDR1 LGHNA, CDR2 YNFKEQ. The CDR3 region has the DNA TGTGCCAGCAGCCAGGAACCGGGACTAGCGGGGACAGATACGCAGTATTTT. It translates to CASSQEPGLAGTDTQYF.

CDR3 protein: CASSLGLAGVNEQFF. For the CDR3, the DNA is TGTGCCAGCAGCTTAGGGCTAGCGGGAGTTAATGAGCAGTTCTTC. The rearrangement uses TRBV5-5 and TRBJ2-1; 10 nucleotides align to TRBD2. The CDR3 is 15 residues long. V dropped 2 bases and J dropped 7; count of bases not matched to a gene: 6. Germline CDR1 reads SGHKS; CDR2 reads YYEKEE (reference sequence).

The chain links TRBV30 to TRBJ1-3; the D is unclear. Per the germline V gene, CDR1 is GTSNPN and CDR2 is SVGIG (reference sequence). CDR3 length: 14 residues. Trimming took 1 base from V and 0 from J, leaving 7 bases between them. The chain's CDR3 is CAWSGVISGNTIYF. In DNA, the CDR3 is TGTGCCTGGAGTGGAGTGATCTCTGGAAACACCATATATTTT.

The gene calls are TRBV19 and TRBJ1-1; 10 nucleotides line up with TRBD1. V was pared by 7 bases and J by 4 bases, with 9 bases of the junction left unmatched. Germline lookup yields CDR1 LNHDA and CDR2 SQIVND (reference sequence). The CDR3 is 15 residues long. The CDR3 region has the DNA TGTGCCAGTACCGGGACAGGGGATAGGAGCACTGAAGCTTTCTTT. This codes for CASTGTGDRSTEAFF. The variable domain in full, with the rest retrieved from reference TRBV19 and TRBJ1-1, is DGGITQSPKYLFRKEGQNVTLSCEQNLNHDAMYWYRQDPGQGLRLIYYSQIVNDFQKGDIAEGYSVSREKKESFPLTVTSAQKNPTAFYLCASTGTGDRSTEAFFGQGTRLTVV.

The CDR3 region is CATSKDRPTEAFF. CDR3 coding DNA: TGTGCCACCAGCAAGGACAGGCCCACTGAAGCTTTCTTT. The rearrangement uses TRBV15 and TRBJ1-1, with 7 bases lining up with TRBD1. The CDR3 has 13 residues. The V segment lost 4 bases and the J segment 4 bases; nucleotides outside the gene matches: 3. CDR1 is LNHNV, CDR2 YYDKDF, per germline (reference sequence). Together with reference TRBV15 and TRBJ1-1, the CDR3 gives the full variable domain: DAMVIQNPRYQVTQFGKPVTLSCSQTLNHNVMYWYQQKSSQAPKLLFHYYDKDFNNEADTPDNFQSRRPNTSFCFLDIRSPGLGDTAMYLCATSKDRPTEAFFGQGTRLTVV.

In the case of this clone: Other DNA variants within this sample encode the same CDR3. This chain links TRBV18 with TRBJ2-3; no clear D gene. Germline V gene sequence: CDR1 KGHSH, CDR2 LQKENI. The CDR3 covers 13 residues. Deletions cut 0 bases from V and 5 bases from J, with 6 bases between. The CDR3 reads CASSPPARDTQYF. In DNA form, the CDR3 reads TGTGCCAGCTCACCACCCGCCAGAGATACGCAGTATTTT.

The chain combines TRBV7-9 with TRBJ2-3; the D is unclear. V lost 5 bases and J 6 bases, leaving 12 bases between the germline ends. From germline, CDR1 is SEHNR and CDR2 FQNEAQ (reference sequence). The CDR3 covers 13 residues. The CDR3 is CASSPRLLDTQYF. The DNA for the CDR3 is TGTGCCAGCAGCCCCCGACTGTTGGATACGCAGTATTTT.

The rearrangement links TRBV28 to TRBJ1-5; the D is unclear. CDR3 length equals 12 residues. The V and J ends lost 1 base and 10 bases respectively, with 8 bases between them. CDR1 and CDR2 (germline): MDHEN, SYDVKM. The CDR3 loop reads CASSLSPFPQHF. The DNA of the CDR3 is TGTGCCAGCAGTTTATCCCCCTTTCCCCAGCATTTT.

The chain combines TRBV5-6 with TRBJ2-3; D is unresolved. This CDR3 region has 15 residues. Trimming cost V 4 bases and J 1 base, with 13 bases left between them. Germline CDR1 SGHDT, CDR2 YYEEEE. For the CDR3, the DNA is TGTGCCAGCAGCGCCCCACACTTGGGCACAGATACGCAGTATTTT. It encodes CASSAPHLGTDTQYF.

The genes are TRBV30 and TRBJ2-3; TRBD2 matches at 12 bases. The germline V gene has CDR1 GTSNPN and CDR2 SVGIG (reference sequence). Trimming removed 1 base from V and 6 bases from J; junction bases left unmatched: 11. The CDR3 covers 17 residues. The DNA of the CDR3 is TGTGCCTGGAGTGCTAGCGGGAGGGGGTTAGTTCTGGATACGCAGTATTTT. Its translation: CAWSASGRGLVLDTQYF.

This clone came up once. This chain joins TRBV10-3 and TRBJ2-2, with a tentative D call TRBD1 (6 bases). Trimming removed 10 bases from V and 6 bases from J, with 12 bases in between. Looked up from germline, CDR1 is ENHRY and CDR2 is SYGVKD. This CDR3 has 12 amino acids. In DNA form, the CDR3 reads TGTGCCACAAACAGGGCCGCCGGGGAGCTGTTTTTT. As protein: CATNRAAGELFF.

A word on this clone: One end of the junction fails to match germline, which may point to a read error. This rearrangement joins TRBV30 to TRBJ1-1, with D maybe TRBD1 (5 bases). The CDR3 is 12 amino acids. CDR1 GTSNPN and CDR2 SVGIG come from the germline V gene (reference sequence). The chain's CDR3 is CAWSDEDTGAFF. The CDR3 coding sequence is TGTGCCTGGAGCGACGAGGACACTGGAGCTTTCTTT.

This chain connects TRBV28 to TRBJ1-2, with D maybe TRBD1 (5 bases). Trimming shortened V by 7 bases and J by 4 bases, and 19 bases separated the two germline ends. Germline values: CDR1 MDHEN, CDR2 SYDVKM. The CDR3 sequence is 15 residues long. CDR3 coding DNA: TGTGCCAGCAAGAATTTGGGGCAGGGCATCTATGGCTACACCTTC. It translates to CASKNLGQGIYGYTF.

Here the CDR3 DNA reads TGTGCCAGCAGCTTAGGTCTAGCGGGCTCTCGGTACAATGAGCAGTTCTTC. Its translation: CASSLGLAGSRYNEQFF. The gene calls are TRBV7-8 and TRBJ2-1; 8 bases are shared with TRBD2. The CDR3 is made up of 17 amino acids. J lost 4 bases, V lost 1 base, and 9 bases had no gene match. Germline CDR1 and CDR2: SGHVS and FQNEAQ.

This clone was seen once. V gene TRBV5-1 combines with J gene TRBJ2-7; unclear D gene. Trimming pared 1 base from V and 5 bases from J, leaving 13 bases between. Germline V gene data show CDR1 as SGHRS and CDR2 as YFSETQ. The CDR3 runs to 14 residues. The CDR3 loop is CASSLSEGINEQYF. The DNA for the CDR3 is TGCGCCAGCAGCTTGTCGGAAGGAATCAACGAGCAGTACTTC.

A few counts support this clone. The sample contains more than one DNA sequence encoding this CDR3. The chain recombines TRBV5-1 with TRBJ1-5, with 7 positions matching TRBD1. This CDR3 is built from 16 residues. V shed 4 bases, J shed 0 bases, and the junction held 7 bases outside the gene matches. Per germline, CDR1 SGHRS and CDR2 YFSETQ. In DNA, the CDR3 is TGCGCCAGCAGCCTAGGACAGGCCGGTAGCAATCAGCCCCAGCATTTT. Amino acid sequence: CASSLGQAGSNQPQHF.

V and J are TRBV19 and TRBJ1-3; tentatively, D is TRBD1 (5 bases). The CDR3 spans 15 residues. Germline V gene data show CDR1 as LNHDA and CDR2 as SQIVND (reference sequence). With 3 bases removed from V and 1 base from J, the gap between germline ends came to 10 bases. The CDR3, as DNA: TGTGCCAGTAGTATCCAGGGACCATCTGGAAACACCATATATTTT. Translated, it gives CASSIQGPSGNTIYF.

The V and J genes are TRBV14 and TRBJ2-7, with D uncertain. The CDR3 has 13 amino acids. The germline V gene has CDR1 SGHDN and CDR2 FVKESK. The V end lost 1 base, the J end lost 3 bases, and 7 bases lay between the germline ends. The CDR3 DNA follows: TGTGCCAGCAGCCAAGGGGCGATCTACGAGCAGTACTTC. Translated: CASSQGAIYEQYF.

With respect to this clone: This same CDR3 is encoded by further DNA sequences in the sample. The CDR3 DNA is TGCGCCAGCAGCCAACGGGACAGGGGAGGGACAGATACGCAGTATTTT. It yields the protein CASSQRDRGGTDTQYF. The J gene is TRBJ2-3, the V gene TRBV4-1, with TRBD1 identical over 10 bases. Germline V gives CDR1 MGHRA, CDR2 YSYEKL. The junction had 5 bases not matched to a gene; V was cut back by 2 bases and J by 3 bases. There are 16 residues in the CDR3.

The rearrangement links TRBV6-1 to TRBJ1-1, with D possibly being TRBD1 (6 bases). CDR3 size: 13 residues. From germline, CDR1 is MNHNS and CDR2 SASEGT. Trimming left V 8 bases short and J 4 bases short, with 14 bases between. CDR3: CASLRGAGTEAFF. CDR3 DNA: TGTGCCAGCCTCCGGGGGGCCGGCACTGAAGCTTTCTTT.

The sample holds one count of this clone. This chain links TRBV2 with TRBJ1-5; 7 nucleotides match TRBD1. J was trimmed by 0 bases and V by 6 bases; bases with no gene match: 8. The CDR3 has 16 residues. CDR1 is SNHLY, CDR2 FYNNEI, per germline. DNA of the CDR3: TGTGCCAGCAGCCCGAGACAGGGAACTAGCAATCAGCCCCAGCATTTT. Protein: CASSPRQGTSNQPQHF. The full variable domain, its missing parts supplied by reference TRBV2 and TRBJ1-5, is EPEVTQTPSHQVTQMGQEVILRCVPISNHLYFYWYRQILGQKVEFLVSFYNNEISEKSEIFDDQFSVERPDGSNFTLKIRSTKLEDSAMYFCASSPRQGTSNQPQHFGDGTRLSIL.

This chain joins TRBV30 and TRBJ2-6; D unresolved. The CDR3 is 13 residues long. Germline assignment: CDR1 GTSNPN and CDR2 SVGIG (reference sequence). Trimming removed 8 bases from V and 1 base from J, with 9 bases in between. The CDR3 DNA is TGTGCCGGTAGGGTGTCTGGGGCCAACGTCCTGACTTTC. It encodes CAGRVSGANVLTF.

The rearrangement joins TRBV27 to TRBJ2-7, with D possibly called TRBD1 or TRBD2 (5 bases each). Germline CDR1 is MNHEY and CDR2 is SMNVEV (reference sequence). Trimming shortened V by 4 bases and J by 0 bases, and 13 bases separated the two germline ends. The CDR3 is 15 residues long. The CDR3 sequence is CASSSRGKSSYEQYF. The CDR3 nucleotides are TGTGCCAGCAGTTCGAGGGGCAAGAGCTCCTACGAGCAGTACTTC.

The genes are TRBV2 and TRBJ1-1, with TRBD1 as a possible D gene (5 bases). The germline V gene encodes CDR1 SNHLY and CDR2 FYNNEI. This CDR3 is 15 amino acids long. Trimming removed 4 bases at V and 5 bases at J, with 17 bases between. DNA for the CDR3: TGTGCCAGCAGTGCGCAGGGAGGTTATTCGACTGAAGCTTTCTTT. Amino acid sequence: CASSAQGGYSTEAFF.

The chain recombines TRBV11-3 with TRBJ2-7; 12 bases match TRBD2. CDR3 size: 14 residues. CDR1 is SGHNT and CDR2 is YENEEA in the germline V gene. After removal of 5 bases from V and 3 bases from J, the junction contained 2 bases not matched to a gene. CDR3 nucleotides: TGTGCCAGCAGCCGGACTAGCGGGGACTACGAGCAGTACTTC. Translating it yields CASSRTSGDYEQYF.

The rearrangement links TRBV11-2 to TRBJ1-1; D gene unclear. This CDR3 is built from 14 residues. Germline assignment: CDR1 SGHAT and CDR2 FQNNGV. V lost 8 bases to trimming and J lost 0 bases, with 13 bases between them. In DNA, the CDR3 is TGTGCCAGCCGGGCGTTCGGGATGAACACTGAAGCTTTCTTT. Its translation is CASRAFGMNTEAFF.